This TCR beta chain was retrieved from a study of blood T cell repertoires in COVID-19. The data were produced by immunoSEQ multiplex PCR, yet TCRdb's version contains in-frame clones alone and is incomplete. Altogether 110,000 or so clones are present, about 88% being singletons, with the ten largest covering under 3%. This clone has a single count. From germline, CDR1 is MGHRA and CDR2 YSYEKL. The CDR3 is made up of 15 amino acids. Trimming took off 5 bases at V and 5 bases at J, with 18 bases between the two ends. The chain is built from TRBV4-1 and TRBJ1-1, with D possibly being TRBD1 (6 bases). The clonotype originates from a human donor in a cohort sampled during active COVID-19. Specimen: peripheral blood. Here the CDR3 reads CASSTKTTGETEAFF. The CDR3 DNA reads TGCGCCAGCAGCACCAAGACGACAGGAGAAACTGAAGCTTTCTTT.